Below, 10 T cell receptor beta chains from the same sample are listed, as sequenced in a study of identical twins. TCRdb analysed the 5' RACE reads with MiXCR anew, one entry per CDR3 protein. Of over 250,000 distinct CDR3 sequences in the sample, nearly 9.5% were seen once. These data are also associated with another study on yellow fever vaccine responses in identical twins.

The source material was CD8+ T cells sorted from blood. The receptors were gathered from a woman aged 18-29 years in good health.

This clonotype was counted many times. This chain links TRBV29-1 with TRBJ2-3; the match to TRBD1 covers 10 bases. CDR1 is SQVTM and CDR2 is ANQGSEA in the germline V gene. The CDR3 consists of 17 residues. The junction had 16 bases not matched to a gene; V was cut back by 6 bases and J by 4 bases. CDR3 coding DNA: TGCAGCGTGTTCGGGACAGGGGAAGTGGGAATCGCAGATACGCAGTATTTT. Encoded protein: CSVFGTGEVGIADTQYF.

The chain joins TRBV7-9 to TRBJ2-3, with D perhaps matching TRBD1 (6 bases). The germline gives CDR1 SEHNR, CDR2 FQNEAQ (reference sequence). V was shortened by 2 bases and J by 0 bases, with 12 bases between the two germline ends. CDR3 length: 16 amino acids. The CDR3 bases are TGTGCCAGCAGCTTAAATGGGGGCCTCAGCACAGATACGCAGTATTTT. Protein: CASSLNGGLSTDTQYF.

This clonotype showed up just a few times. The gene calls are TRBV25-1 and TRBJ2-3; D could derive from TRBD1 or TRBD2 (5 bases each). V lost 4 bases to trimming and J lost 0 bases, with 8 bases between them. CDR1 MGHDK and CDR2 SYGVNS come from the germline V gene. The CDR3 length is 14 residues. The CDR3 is CASSVWGSTDTQYF. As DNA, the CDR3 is TGTGCCAGCAGTGTTTGGGGGAGCACAGATACGCAGTATTTT.

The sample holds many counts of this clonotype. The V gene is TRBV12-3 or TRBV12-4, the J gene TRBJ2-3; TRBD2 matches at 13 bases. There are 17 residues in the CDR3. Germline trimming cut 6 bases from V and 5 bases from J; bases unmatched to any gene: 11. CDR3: CASSPPGTSGEVDTQYF. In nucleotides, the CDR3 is TGTGCCAGCAGCCCCCCTGGGACTAGCGGGGAGGTAGATACGCAGTATTTT.

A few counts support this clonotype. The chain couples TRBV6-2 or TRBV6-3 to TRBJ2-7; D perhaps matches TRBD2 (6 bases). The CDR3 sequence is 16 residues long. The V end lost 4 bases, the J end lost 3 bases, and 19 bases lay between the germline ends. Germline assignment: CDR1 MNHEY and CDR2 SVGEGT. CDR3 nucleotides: TGTGCCAGCAGTTCCCCGTTGACCCTGGGGGGCTACGAGCAGTACTTC. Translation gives CASSSPLTLGGYEQYF.

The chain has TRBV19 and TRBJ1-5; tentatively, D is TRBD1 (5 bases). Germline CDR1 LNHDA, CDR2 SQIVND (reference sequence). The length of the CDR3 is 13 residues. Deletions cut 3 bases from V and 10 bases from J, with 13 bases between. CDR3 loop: CASSIGGLSPQHF. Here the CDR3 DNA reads TGTGCCAGTAGTATTGGGGGTCTGAGCCCCCAGCATTTT.

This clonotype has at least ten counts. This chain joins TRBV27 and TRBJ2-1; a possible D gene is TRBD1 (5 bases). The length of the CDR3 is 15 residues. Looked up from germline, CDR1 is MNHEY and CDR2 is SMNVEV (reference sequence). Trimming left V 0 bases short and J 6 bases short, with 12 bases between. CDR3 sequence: CASSLSASQGNEQFF. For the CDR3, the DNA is TGTGCCAGCAGTTTATCAGCGAGCCAGGGCAATGAGCAGTTCTTC.

The CDR3 reads CSAIGQPQETQYF. The CDR3 nucleotides are TGCAGCGCCATAGGACAGCCCCAAGAGACCCAGTACTTC. The genes are TRBV29-1 and TRBJ2-5; D perhaps matches TRBD1 (6 bases). Germline loops: CDR1 SQVTM, CDR2 ANQGSEA. The CDR3 covers 13 residues. V was clipped by 7 bases and J by 1 base, with 13 bases between them.

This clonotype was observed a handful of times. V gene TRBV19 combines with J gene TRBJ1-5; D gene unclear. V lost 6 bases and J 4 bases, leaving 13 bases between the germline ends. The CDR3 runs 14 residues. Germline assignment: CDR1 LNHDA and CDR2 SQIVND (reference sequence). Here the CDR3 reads CASRNDGLNQPQHF. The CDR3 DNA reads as TGTGCCAGTAGGAACGACGGGCTAAATCAGCCCCAGCATTTT.

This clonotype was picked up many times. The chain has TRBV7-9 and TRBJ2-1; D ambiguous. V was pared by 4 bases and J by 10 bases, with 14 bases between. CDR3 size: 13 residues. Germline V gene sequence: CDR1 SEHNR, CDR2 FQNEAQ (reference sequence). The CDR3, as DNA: TGTGCCAGCAGCTCCCGTCTTAACCAGGAGCAGTTCTTC. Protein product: CASSSRLNQEQFF.